The 7 T cell receptor beta chains in this list originate from one sample, sequenced in a study of shared clonotypes between healthy human individuals. Generated by immunoSEQ multiplex PCR, the TCRdb table keeps only in-frame clones and is missing some. The sample carries 2 million or so clones, around 95% recorded once. The sample comprised naive CD4+ T cells sorted from blood. Subset specified: CD45RA+ positively selected. The receptors stem from a man in his late teens or twenties in good health.

Points on this clone: Other DNA sequences from this sample encode an identical CDR3 as well. V gene TRBV2 combines with J gene TRBJ2-5; 7 bases match TRBD1. Losses at the gene ends were 5 bases for V and 2 bases for J; bases not matched to a gene: 5. Germline assignment: CDR1 SNHLY and CDR2 FYNNEI. CDR3 length: 14 amino acids. The DNA for the CDR3 is TGTGCCAGCAGTCCCGGGACAGTTCAAGAGACCCAGTACTTC. It is translated as CASSPGTVQETQYF.

This sequence joins TRBV11-2 and TRBJ1-5, with TRBD1 matching over 8 bases. CDR1 and CDR2 from the germline V gene are SGHAT and FQNNGV. The length of the CDR3 is 13 residues. Trimming at V came to 4 bases and at J to 6 bases, leaving 2 bases not matched to a gene. CDR3 residues: CASSWTGLQPQHF. The CDR3 DNA reads TGTGCCAGCAGCTGGACAGGGCTTCAGCCCCAGCATTTT.

The chain carries TRBV4-1 and TRBJ1-3, with unresolved D. CDR3 length: 16 residues. Trimming took 1 base from V and 0 from J, leaving 10 bases between them. CDR1 and CDR2 from the germline V gene are MGHRA and YSYEKL. Written as DNA, the CDR3 is TGCGCCAGCAGCCAAGTTTTAACTGTCTCTGGAAACACCATATATTTT. As protein: CASSQVLTVSGNTIYF.

The rearrangement links TRBV11-2 to TRBJ2-2, with D maybe TRBD1 (6 bases). Trimming removed 2 bases from V and 3 bases from J, with 13 bases in between. Germline CDR1 is SGHAT and CDR2 is FQNNGV. CDR3 size: 16 residues. This CDR3 is CASSLISSGDTGELFF. The CDR3 region has the DNA TGTGCCAGCAGCTTAATTTCGTCAGGGGACACCGGGGAGCTGTTTTTT.

Concerning this clone itself: One end of the junction fails to match germline, which may point to a read error. This chain joins TRBV7-2 and TRBJ2-7; 9 nucleotides line up with TRBD1. Germline CDR1 is SGHTA and CDR2 is FQGNSA. The CDR3 loop spans 13 amino acids. CDR3 nucleotide sequence: TGTGCCAGCAGCTTAGCGGGACAGGGCTCCGCGCAGTTC. This encodes CASSLAGQGSAQF. The variable domain in full, with the rest retrieved from reference TRBV7-2 and TRBJ2-7, is GAGVSQSPSNKVTEKGKDVELRCDPISGHTALYWYRQSLGQGLEFLIYFQGNSAPDKSGLPSDRFSAERTGGSVSTLTIQRTQQEDSAVYLCASSLAGQGSAQFGPGTRLTVT.

The chain is built from TRBV6-5 and TRBJ1-3; D is unclear. Germline V gene data show CDR1 as MNHEY and CDR2 as SVGAGI. The CDR3 is made up of 15 amino acids. Trimming removed 7 bases at V and 4 bases at J, with 17 bases between. The CDR3 reads CASTLSGGLGNTIYF. The CDR3 bases are TGTGCCAGCACACTAAGCGGAGGGCTCGGAAACACCATATATTTT.

The chain links TRBV7-2 to TRBJ1-6; D perhaps matches TRBD1 (5 bases). Germline V gene data show CDR1 as SGHTA and CDR2 as FQGNSA. V was cut by 3 bases and J by 6 bases, with 9 bases left in between. The CDR3 is 14 amino acids. The CDR3 reads CASSLGGSNSPLHF. CDR3 DNA sequence: TGTGCCAGCAGCTTGGGGGGAAGTAATTCACCCCTCCACTTT.